These 5 T cell receptor delta chains share one sample of origin, sequenced in a study of Vδ1+ human thymocytes. Study-level points and caveats: In the thymus, TRG and TRD repertoires looked highly polyclonal with Gaussian CDR3 lengths.

The antigens these receptors bind are not known. Extracted RNA was reverse transcribed into cDNA. Pooled V-gene forward primers with one constant-region reverse primer generated the CDR3 amplicons by multiplex PCR. TCRdb redid the clone calls on the multiplex PCR reads with CATT. The sample holds about 54,000 delta-chain clones, roughly 15% seen once. Sequencing used Vdelta1+ gamma-delta thymocytes from the thymus. Indicated subset: FACS-sorted CD3+ TCRalphabeta- TCRVdelta1+ TCRVdelta2- thymocytes. Receptors were obtained from a boy under three years old who had congenital heart surgery.

This clone was recorded a few times. This chain uses TRDV1 with TRDJ1, with D perhaps matching TRDD2 (8 bases). CDR1 and CDR2 (germline): TSWWSYY, QGS. V lost 4 bases and J lost 0, with 24 bases in between. This CDR3 spans 19 amino acids. The CDR3 DNA is TGTGCTCTTGGGGCGCTTCCTACGTGGGATACCCCGGACACCGATAAACTCATCTTT. Amino acids: CALGALPTWDTPDTDKLIF.

The rearrangement uses TRDV1 and TRDJ2, with a possible D match to TRDD3 (6 bases). The germline V gene has CDR1 TSWWSYY and CDR2 QGS. V lost 1 base and J lost 0, with 27 bases in between. The CDR3 runs 22 residues. The CDR3 DNA is TGTGCTCTTGGGGAACGGTTTCCCCGCTTGAGTACTGGGCCCTCTTTGACAGCACAACTCTTCTTT. Residues: CALGERFPRLSTGPSLTAQLFF.

This clone came up a few times. The chain links TRDV1 to TRDJ1; 11 bases fit TRDD3. Trimming took 3 bases from V and 3 from J; bases not matched to a gene: 9. CDR1 TSWWSYY and CDR2 QGS come from the germline V gene. The CDR3 runs 17 residues. CDR3 residues: CALGDYSWGIRSDKLIF. The CDR3 region has the DNA TGTGCTCTTGGGGACTACAGTTGGGGGATACGCTCCGATAAACTCATCTTT.

The gene calls are TRDV1 and TRDJ1, with D possibly being TRDD2 (9 bases). The CDR3 totals 20 residues. In germline, CDR1 is TSWWSYY, CDR2 QGS. V was clipped by 7 bases and J by 0 bases, with 30 bases between them. In nucleotides, the CDR3 is TGTGCTCTTGCGACCTTCCTACCCTTTTACTGGGGGGTCTACACCGATAAACTCATCTTT. It codes for CALATFLPFYWGVYTDKLIF.

The genes are TRDV1 and TRDJ1; D possibly uses TRDD2 or TRDD3 (6 bases each). Trimming took 0 bases from V and 7 from J, leaving 21 bases between them. Germline CDR1 reads TSWWSYY; CDR2 reads QGS. This CDR3 comprises 17 residues. The CDR3 sequence is CALGELGPTRGSGKLIF. CDR3 in DNA: TGTGCTCTTGGGGAACTCGGTCCTACTCGGGGATCGGGTAAACTCATCTTT.